This T cell receptor beta chain appears in the sequencing data of a study of blood T cell repertoires in COVID-19. Study-level background: The United States, Italy and Spain were the sources of the acute and convalescent COVID-19 samples. T cells, B-cell-depleted T cells, or PBMCs provided the cDNA or gDNA that served as material.

The CDR3 length is 13 residues. After removal of 2 bases from V and 9 bases from J, the junction contained 6 bases not matched to a gene. Germline CDR1 is MNHNS and CDR2 is SASEGT. How the authors handled the data: Researchers report that nucleated cell counts were estimated from reference gene primer amplification. Assay used: immunoSEQ multiplex PCR; TCRdb lists only in-frame clones, some missing. The V and J calls and the clone size are those of that table, but D and trimming were determined from the DNA. This table has 59,000 or so clones, roughly 70% appearing once. This clone has just a few counts.

Sequenced material: peripheral blood. The rearrangement links TRBV6-1 to TRBJ2-5, with 7 nucleotides matching TRBD1. This sequence originates from a woman in her forties or fifties with active or convalescent COVID-19. The CDR3: CASSERPQGAQYF. In DNA, the CDR3 is TGTGCCAGCAGTGAAAGGCCTCAGGGGGCCCAGTACTTC.